This TCR beta chain was recovered during a study of OX40 agonist ivuxolimab in advanced cancers. Study-level background: Hepatocellular carcinoma, melanoma, renal cell or head and neck cancer occurred in dose-escalation patients.

Study-wide results and caveats: Clonal expansion from baseline to week 6 occurred in both CD4+ and CD8+ T cells.

This clone was found once. Its matching antigen is unknown. This CDR3 is 15 amino acids long. Deletions cut 4 bases from V and 7 bases from J, with 17 bases between. Germline CDR1 is SGHRS and CDR2 is YFSETQ. Assay: immunoSEQ multiplex PCR; the TCRdb copy retains only in-frame clones and omits some. The sample carries some 77,000 clones, around 80% recorded once. This material consisted of CD4+ or CD8+ T cells sorted from blood, taken in a trial of the OX40 agonist ivuxolimab. The TCR originated in an adult with an advanced solid tumor such as melanoma, head and neck, liver or kidney cancer. This chain uses TRBV5-1 with TRBJ2-2, with D tentatively TRBD2 (6 bases). CDR3 protein: CASSGGTFLNGELFF. CDR3 in DNA: TGCGCCAGCAGCGGGGGGACGTTTTTGAACGGGGAGCTGTTTTTT.